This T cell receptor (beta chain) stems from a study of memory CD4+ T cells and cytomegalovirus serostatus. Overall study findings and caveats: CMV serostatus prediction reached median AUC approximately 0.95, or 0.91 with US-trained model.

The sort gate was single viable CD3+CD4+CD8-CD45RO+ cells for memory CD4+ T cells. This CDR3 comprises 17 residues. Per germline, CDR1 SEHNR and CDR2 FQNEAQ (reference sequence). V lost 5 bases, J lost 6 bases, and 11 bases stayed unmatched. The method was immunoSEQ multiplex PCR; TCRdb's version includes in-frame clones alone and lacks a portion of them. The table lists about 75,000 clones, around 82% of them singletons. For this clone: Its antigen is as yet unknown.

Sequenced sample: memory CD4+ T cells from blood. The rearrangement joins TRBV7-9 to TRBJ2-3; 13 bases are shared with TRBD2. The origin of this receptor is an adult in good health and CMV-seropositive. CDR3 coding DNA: TGTGCCAGCAGCCCCAGGACTAGCGGGAGAGAGTTGGATACGCAGTATTTT. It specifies CASSPRTSGRELDTQYF. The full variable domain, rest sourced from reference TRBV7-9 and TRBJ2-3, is DTGVSQNPRHKITKRGQNVTFRCDPISEHNRLYWYRQTLGQGPEFLTYFQNEAQLEKSRLLSDRFSAERPKGSFSTLEIQRTEQGDSAMYLCASSPRTSGRELDTQYFGPGTRLTVL.